This record looks at one T cell receptor beta chain sequence and its context. Its antigen is undetermined. TCRdb re-analysed the RT-PCR reads in MiXCR, keeping a single row per CDR3 protein. The table lists fewer than 800,000 distinct CDR3 sequences, 15% to 19% of them singletons. This record belongs to a study of response to subunit inactivated influenza vaccine. Overall study results and limits: Authors suggested seasonal influenza vaccinations each recruit few new T cells.

The clonotype comes from a man in his fifties who received an inactivated influenza vaccine. Sequencing was performed on PBMCs from blood, taken roughly 13 days after vaccination.

DNA of the CDR3: TGCAGCGCCCGTGGGGGGACAGGCTCTGGAAACACCATATATTTT. Amino acids: CSARGGTGSGNTIYF. The chain carries TRBV29-1 and TRBJ1-3; TRBD1 matches at 8 bases. In germline, CDR1 is SQVTM, CDR2 ANQGSEA. The CDR3 is 15 residues long. With V trimmed by 7 bases and J by 0 bases, 8 bases remained unmatched.